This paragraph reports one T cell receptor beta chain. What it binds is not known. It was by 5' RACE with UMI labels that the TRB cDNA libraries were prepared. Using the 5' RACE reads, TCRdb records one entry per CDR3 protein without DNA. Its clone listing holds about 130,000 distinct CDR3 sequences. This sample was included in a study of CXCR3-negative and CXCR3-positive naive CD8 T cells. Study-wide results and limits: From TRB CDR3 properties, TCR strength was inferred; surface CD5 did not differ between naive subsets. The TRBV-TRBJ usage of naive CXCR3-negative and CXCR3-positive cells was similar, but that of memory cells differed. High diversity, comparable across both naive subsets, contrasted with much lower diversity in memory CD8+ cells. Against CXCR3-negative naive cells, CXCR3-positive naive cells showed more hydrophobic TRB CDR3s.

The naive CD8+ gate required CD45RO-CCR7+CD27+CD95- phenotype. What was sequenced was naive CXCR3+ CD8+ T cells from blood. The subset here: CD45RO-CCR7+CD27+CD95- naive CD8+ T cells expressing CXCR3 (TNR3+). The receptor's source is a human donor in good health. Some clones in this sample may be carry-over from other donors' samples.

The CDR3 loop is CASGLLYNEQFF. The gene calls are TRBV13 and TRBJ2-1. The germline V gene encodes CDR1 PRHDT and CDR2 FYEKMQ (reference sequence). The CDR3 covers 12 residues.